This paragraph covers one T cell receptor (beta chain) sequence. V lost 0 bases to trimming and J lost 2 bases, with 16 bases between them. From germline, CDR1 is SGDLS and CDR2 YYNGEE. The CDR3 sequence is 17 residues long. This entry comes from a study of control samples from healthy donors and cancer patients. Using immunoSEQ multiplex PCR, the repertoire was profiled, and TCRdb retains in-frame clones only, with some absent. Of 70,000 to 90,000 clones listed, about 93% were seen once; the top ten hold about 5%. The sequenced material came from blood. This clonotype was sampled from a woman under 30 in good health. This chain joins TRBV9 and TRBJ2-3; maybe TRBD2 (6 bases). The CDR3 region is CASSVAPGLMATDTQYF. In DNA, the CDR3 is TGTGCCAGCAGCGTAGCTCCGGGACTGATGGCCACAGATACGCAGTATTTT.